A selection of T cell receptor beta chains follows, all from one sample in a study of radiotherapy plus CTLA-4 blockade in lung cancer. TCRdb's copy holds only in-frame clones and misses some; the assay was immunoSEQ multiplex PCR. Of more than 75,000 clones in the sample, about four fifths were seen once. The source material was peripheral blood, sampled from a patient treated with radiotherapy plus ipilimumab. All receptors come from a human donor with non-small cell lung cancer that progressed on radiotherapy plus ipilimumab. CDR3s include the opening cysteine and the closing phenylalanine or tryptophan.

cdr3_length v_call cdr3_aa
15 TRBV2 CASIRQPVRDTEAFF
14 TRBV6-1 CASMSRLSSYEQYF
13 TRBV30 CAWSGSRSYEQYF
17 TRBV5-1 CASSLGLQGRPGNEQFF
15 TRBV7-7 CASSSGQGTGNEQFF
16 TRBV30 CAWSPGLPANTGELFF
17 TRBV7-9 CASSWAGLARQQGTQYF
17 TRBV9 CASSVGQGRSGANVLTF
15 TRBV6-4 CASSDGVAGVQEQFF
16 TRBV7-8 CASSLFLAGGSDTQYF
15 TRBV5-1 CASSIAGGSYNEQFF
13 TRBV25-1 CASSESDTDTQYF
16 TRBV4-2 CASSQPTSGLSDTQYF
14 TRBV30 CACSGRAPQETQYF
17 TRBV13 CASSLELRGSSYNEQFF
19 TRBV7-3 CASSLRGLAATRSYNEQFF
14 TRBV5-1 CASSLNGDTGELFF
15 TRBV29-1 CSVVNRDATYNEQFF
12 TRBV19 CASGRSENEQFF
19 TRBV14 CASSQDFPLFLGWRNTIYF
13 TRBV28 CASSTGSVTPQHF
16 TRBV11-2 CASSLDPTGLPYEQYF
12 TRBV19 CASSQGAQPQHF
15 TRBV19 CASSIIAGGVNEQFF
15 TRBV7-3 CASSLILAPHNEQFF
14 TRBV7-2 CASSLEGRGYGYTF